This T cell receptor (beta chain) was captured in a study of T cells expressing NK-cell markers. From the 5' RACE reads, TCRdb lists one entry per CDR3 protein and no DNA. In all, the sample yields about 410,000 distinct CDR3 sequences. The CDR3 spans 13 residues. This clonotype was sampled from a woman between 50 and 59 years old in good health. The V call is TRBV12-3 or TRBV12-4, the J call TRBJ1-5. The sample taken for sequencing was blood T cells: a sorted CD56 or NKG2C T cell subset, CD4+ or CD8+ T cells, or bulk PBMC T cells (not recorded which). The CDR3 spells CASSTDGGQPQHF.